This is a list of T cell receptor beta chains from one sample in a study of blood T cell repertoires in COVID-19. Only in-frame clones appear in the TCRdb table, and some are missing; sequencing was by immunoSEQ multiplex PCR. The sample consists of some 300,000 clones, over 85% of them appearing once. The sample comprised PBMCs or T cells enriched from blood (not recorded which). The receptors here all came from a woman aged 25 to 45 who had recovered from COVID-19. Both conserved end residues are part of each CDR3. The order of the fields is V gene, J gene, clone size, D gene, CDR3 protein, CDR3 DNA. The D gene is left open where the match is weak. Not all rows give a size; the values are once, few, many and, for expanded clones, a class.

TRBV5-1	TRBJ2-5	NA	TRBD1	CASSTRDSEETQYF	TGCGCCAGCAGCACCAGGGACAGCGAAGAGACCCAGTACTTC
TRBV3-1/TRBV3-2	TRBJ2-7	NA	TRBD1	CASSLGQGMSSYEQYF	TGTGCCAGCAGCCTAGGACAGGGGATGAGTTCCTACGAGCAGTACTTC
TRBV6-5	TRBJ2-6	NA	NA	CASGTMNSGANVLTF	TGTGCCAGCGGGACAATGAACTCTGGGGCCAACGTCCTGACTTTC
TRBV4-3	TRBJ1-1	NA	NA	CASSPFGGQMNTEAFF	TGCGCCAGCAGCCCCTTCGGTGGGCAGATGAACACTGAAGCTTTCTTT
TRBV13	TRBJ2-1	NA	NA	CASSLERADNEQFF	TGTGCCAGCAGCTTAGAGAGGGCAGACAATGAGCAGTTCTTC
TRBV5-5	TRBJ1-5	few	TRBD1	CASSSQGASGNQPQHF	TGTGCCAGCAGCTCTCAGGGGGCTTCGGGCAATCAGCCCCAGCATTTT
TRBV28	TRBJ2-2	NA	NA	CASSLWEGVGTGELFF	TGTGCCAGCAGTTTATGGGAGGGAGTCGGCACCGGGGAGCTGTTTTTT
TRBV5-1	TRBJ1-2	NA	TRBD1	CASSLEPGTGYGYTF	TGCGCCAGCAGCTTGGAGCCTGGGACAGGCTATGGCTACACCTTC
TRBV11-2	TRBJ2-2	NA	NA	CASSYRQYANTGELFF	TGTGCCAGCAGCTATAGACAGTACGCGAACACCGGGGAGCTGTTTTTT
TRBV7-9	TRBJ1-4	NA	NA	CASSEQQVVNEKLFF	TGTGCCAGCAGCGAACAACAGGTCGTTAATGAAAAACTGTTTTTT
TRBV19	TRBJ2-7	NA	NA	CASSITGSSSSYEQYF	TGTGCCAGTAGTATTACGGGGTCATCAAGCTCCTACGAGCAGTACTTC
TRBV27	TRBJ2-4	NA	TRBD1	CASRERTGQNIQYF	TGTGCCAGCAGAGAGAGGACAGGGCAAAACATTCAGTACTTC
TRBV29-1	TRBJ1-1	NA	NA	CSVPDQKGAFF	TGCAGCGTTCCTGATCAAAAGGGGGCTTTCTTT
TRBV25-1	TRBJ1-2	NA	NA	CASQGSGGYTF	TGTGCCAGCCAGGGTAGCGGTGGCTACACCTTC
TRBV24-1	TRBJ1-1	NA	NA	CATPSGAEAFF	TGTGCCACCCCTTCAGGCGCTGAAGCTTTCTTT
TRBV7-7	TRBJ2-3	NA	NA	CASSLVQTDTQYF	TGTGCTAGCAGCTTAGTTCAGACAGATACGCAGTATTTT
TRBV4-3	TRBJ1-1	NA	TRBD1	CASRREPTGRTEAFF	TGCGCCAGCAGAAGAGAACCGACAGGGCGCACTGAAGCTTTCTTT
TRBV21-1	TRBJ2-1	NA	NA	CASSKVGPLAENEQFF	TGTGCCAGCAGCAAAGTTGGGCCCCTAGCGGAGAATGAGCAGTTCTTC
TRBV9	TRBJ1-1	NA	NA	CASSRGGTEAFF	TGTGCCAGCAGCCGGGGGGGCACTGAAGCTTTCTTT
TRBV4-1	TRBJ2-1	NA	NA	CASSQDQGTRRVVEQFF	TGCGCCAGCAGCCAAGATCAGGGGACCCGAAGGGTAGTGGAGCAGTTCTTC
TRBV18	TRBJ2-7	NA	NA	CASSPLLSDDRPDEQYF	TGTGCCAGCTCACCGCTCCTGAGCGACGATCGCCCGGACGAGCAGTACTTC
TRBV11-2	TRBJ2-6	NA	NA	CASSPSTEIYSGANVLTF	TGTGCCAGCAGCCCCTCGACAGAGATCTATTCTGGGGCCAACGTCCTGACTTTC
TRBV6-5	TRBJ2-7	NA	NA	CASSYLSEQYF	TGTGCCAGCAGTTACTTATCTGAGCAGTACTTC
TRBV10-3	TRBJ2-1	NA	TRBD2	CAISGDSGRINEQFF	TGTGCCATCAGTGGAGATAGCGGGAGAATCAATGAGCAGTTCTTC
TRBV11-2	TRBJ1-5	once	NA	CASSLDALGQISNQPQHF	TGTGCCAGCAGCTTAGATGCATTAGGACAGATTAGCAATCAGCCCCAGCATTTT
TRBV19	TRBJ1-2	NA	NA	CASRMQGLYGYTF	TGTGCCAGTAGAATGCAGGGCCTCTATGGCTACACCTTC
TRBV18	TRBJ1-6	NA	NA	CASSPLSPGPNSPLHF	TGTGCCAGCTCACCCTTATCACCAGGGCCAAATTCACCCCTCCACTTT
TRBV11-3	TRBJ2-5	NA	NA	CASSLGPGQETQYF	TGTGCCAGCAGCTTAGGTCCAGGGCAAGAGACCCAGTACTTC
TRBV11-3	TRBJ1-5	NA	TRBD1	CASSSGRTGDSNQPQHF	TGTGCCAGCAGCTCAGGAAGGACAGGTGACAGCAATCAGCCCCAGCATTTT
TRBV4-2	TRBJ1-1	NA	NA	CASSANEGTEAFF	TGTGCCAGCAGCGCGAATGAGGGCACTGAAGCTTTCTTT
TRBV15	TRBJ2-7	NA	NA	CATSRDGGSPYEQYF	TGTGCCACCAGCAGAGATGGGGGGTCCCCCTACGAGCAGTACTTC
TRBV13	TRBJ1-1	NA	TRBD1	CASSSLIQGANTEAFF	TGTGCCAGCAGCTCTCTTATACAGGGGGCGAACACTGAAGCTTTCTTT